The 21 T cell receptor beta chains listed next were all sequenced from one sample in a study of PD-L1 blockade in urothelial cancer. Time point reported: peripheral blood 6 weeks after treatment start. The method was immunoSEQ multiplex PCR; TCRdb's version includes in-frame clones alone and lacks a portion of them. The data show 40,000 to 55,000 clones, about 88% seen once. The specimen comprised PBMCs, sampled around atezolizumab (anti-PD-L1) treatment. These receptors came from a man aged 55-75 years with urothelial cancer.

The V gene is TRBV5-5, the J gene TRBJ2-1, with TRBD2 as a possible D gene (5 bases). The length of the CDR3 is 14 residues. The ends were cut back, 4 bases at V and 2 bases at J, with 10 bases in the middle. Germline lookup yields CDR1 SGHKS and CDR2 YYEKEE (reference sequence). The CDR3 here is CASSHQEAYNEQFF. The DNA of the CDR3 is TGTGCCAGCAGCCATCAGGAGGCCTACAATGAGCAGTTCTTC. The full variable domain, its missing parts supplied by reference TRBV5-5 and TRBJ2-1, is DAGVTQSPTHLIKTRGQQVTLRCSPISGHKSVSWYQQVLGQGPQFIFQYYEKEERGRGNFPDRFSARQFPNYSSELNVNALLLGDSALYLCASSHQEAYNEQFFGPGTRLTVL.

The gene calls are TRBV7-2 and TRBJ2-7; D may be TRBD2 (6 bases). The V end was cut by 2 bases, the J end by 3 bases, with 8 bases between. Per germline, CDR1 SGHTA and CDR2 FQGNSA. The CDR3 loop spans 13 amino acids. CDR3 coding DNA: TGTGCCAGCAGCTTACCTAGCGTCTACGAGCAGTACTTC. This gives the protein CASSLPSVYEQYF.

CDR3 amino acids: CASTSREEGPQHF. The CDR3 DNA follows: TGTGCCAGCACCTCCAGGGAAGAAGGGCCCCAGCATTTT. The rearrangement joins TRBV7-8 to TRBJ1-5; D is possibly TRBD1 (5 bases). The germline CDR1 and CDR2 sequences are SGHVS and FQNEAQ. The CDR3 runs 13 residues. V dropped 7 bases and J dropped 9 bases, with 16 bases sitting between them.

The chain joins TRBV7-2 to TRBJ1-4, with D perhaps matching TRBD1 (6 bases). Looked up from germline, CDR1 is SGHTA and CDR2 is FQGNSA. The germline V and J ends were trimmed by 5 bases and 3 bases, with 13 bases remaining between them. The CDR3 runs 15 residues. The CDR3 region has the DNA TGTGCCAGCAGCGTATTCAGGGGCTCTAATGAAAAACTGTTTTTT. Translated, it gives CASSVFRGSNEKLFF.

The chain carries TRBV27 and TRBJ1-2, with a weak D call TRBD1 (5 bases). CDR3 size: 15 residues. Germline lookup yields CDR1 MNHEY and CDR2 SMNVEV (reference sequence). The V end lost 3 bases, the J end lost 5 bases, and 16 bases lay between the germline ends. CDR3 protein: CASSLRAGGEYGYTF. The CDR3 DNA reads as TGTGCCAGCAGTTTGCGAGCCGGGGGGGAGTATGGCTACACCTTC.

The DNA of the CDR3 is TGTGCCAGCAGTCCGACTAGCGACTCCTACAATGAGCAGTTCTTC. Its protein is CASSPTSDSYNEQFF. This chain links TRBV6-1 with TRBJ2-1; 8 bases are shared with TRBD2. The V and J ends lost 5 bases and 0 bases, in that order; junction bases with no gene match: 3. From germline, CDR1 is MNHNS and CDR2 SASEGT. CDR3 length: 15 residues.

The CDR3: CASSQDVDRGSTDTQYF. CDR3 DNA: TGCGCCAGCAGCCAAGATGTGGACAGGGGAAGCACAGATACGCAGTATTTT. V gene TRBV4-3 combines with J gene TRBJ2-3; 9 bases match TRBD1. The germline CDR1 and CDR2 sequences are LGHNA and YSLEER. CDR3 size: 17 residues. The ends lost 0 bases at V and 0 bases at J; junction bases unmatched: 4.

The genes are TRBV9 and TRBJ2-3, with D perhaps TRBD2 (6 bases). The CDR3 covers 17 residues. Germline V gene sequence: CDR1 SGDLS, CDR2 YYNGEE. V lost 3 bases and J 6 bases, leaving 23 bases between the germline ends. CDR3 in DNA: TGTGCCAGCAGCGCAGACTTCCGGGACTTCGGAGTGGATACGCAGTATTTT. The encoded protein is CASSADFRDFGVDTQYF.

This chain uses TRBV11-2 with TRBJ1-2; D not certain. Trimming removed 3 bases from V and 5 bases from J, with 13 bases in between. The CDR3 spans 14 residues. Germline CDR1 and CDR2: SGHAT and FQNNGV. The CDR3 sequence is CASSFSGNPYGYTF. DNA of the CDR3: TGTGCCAGCAGCTTCTCCGGGAACCCATATGGCTACACCTTC. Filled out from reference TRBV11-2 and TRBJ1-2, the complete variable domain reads EAGVAQSPRYKIIEKRQSVAFWCNPISGHATLYWYQQILGQGPKLLIQFQNNGVVDDSQLPKDRFSAERLKGVDSTLKIQPAKLEDSAVYLCASSFSGNPYGYTFGSGTRLTVV.

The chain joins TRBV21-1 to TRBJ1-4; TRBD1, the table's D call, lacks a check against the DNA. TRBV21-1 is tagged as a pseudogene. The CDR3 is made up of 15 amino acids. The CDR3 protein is CASSKVGAGGEKLFF. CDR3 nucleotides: TGTGCCAGCAGCAAAGTGGGGGCAGGAGGCGAAAAACTGTTTTTT.

CDR3 amino acids: CASSSPTVQETQYF. CDR3 in DNA: TGTGCCAGCTCATCCCCGACAGTACAAGAGACCCAGTACTTC. This rearrangement joins TRBV18 to TRBJ2-5, with a tentative D call TRBD1 (5 bases). This CDR3 comprises 14 residues. Deletions cut 5 bases from V and 2 bases from J, with 12 bases between. Germline-derived CDR1 and CDR2 are KGHSH and LQKENI.

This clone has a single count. The CDR3 here is CASSLPVTDWKYEQYF. DNA of the CDR3: TGTGCCAGCAGCTTACCCGTGACGGACTGGAAATACGAGCAGTACTTC. This chain connects TRBV7-8 to TRBJ2-7; possible D gene TRBD2, 5 bases. This CDR3 spans 16 amino acids. Germline assignment: CDR1 SGHVS and CDR2 FQNEAQ. The V gene lost 2 bases and the J gene lost 4 bases, with 18 bases spanning the gap. The whole variable domain, remainder taken from reference TRBV7-8 and TRBJ2-7, is GAGVSQSPRYKVAKRGQDVALRCDPISGHVSLFWYQQALGQGPEFLTYFQNEAQLDKSGLPSDRFFAERPEGSVSTLKIQRTQQEDSAVYLCASSLPVTDWKYEQYFGPGTRLTVT.

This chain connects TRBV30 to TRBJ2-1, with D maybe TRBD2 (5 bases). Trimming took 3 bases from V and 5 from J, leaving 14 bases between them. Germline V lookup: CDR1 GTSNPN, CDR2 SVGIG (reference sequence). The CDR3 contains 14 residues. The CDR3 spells CAWRLDLGHNEQFF. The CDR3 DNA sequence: TGTGCCTGGAGACTAGATTTAGGGCACAATGAGCAGTTCTTC. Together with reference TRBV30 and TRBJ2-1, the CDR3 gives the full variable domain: SQTIHQWPATLVQPVGSPLSLECTVEGTSNPNLYWYRQAAGRGLQLLFYSVGIGQISSEVPQNLSASRPQDRQFILSSKKLLLSDSGFYLCAWRLDLGHNEQFFGPGTRLTVL.

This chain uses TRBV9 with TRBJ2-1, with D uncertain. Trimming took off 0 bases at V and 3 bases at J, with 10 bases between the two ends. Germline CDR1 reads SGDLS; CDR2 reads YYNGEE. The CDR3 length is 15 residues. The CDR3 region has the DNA TGTGCCAGCAGCGTAGGCGGCCGAAACTACAATGAGCAGTTCTTC. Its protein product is CASSVGGRNYNEQFF.

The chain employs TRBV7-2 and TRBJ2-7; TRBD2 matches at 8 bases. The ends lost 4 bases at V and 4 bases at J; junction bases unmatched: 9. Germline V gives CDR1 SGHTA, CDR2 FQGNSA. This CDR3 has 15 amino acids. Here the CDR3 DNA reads TGTGCCAGCAGCTCGCTGGGCGCGGGAGGTTACGAGCAGTACTTC. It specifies CASSSLGAGGYEQYF.

CDR3 bases: TGTGCAAGTCGCTTCTCCAAGGGACTAGCCGGAGGGGGTGAGTTCTTC. Residues: CASRFSKGLAGGGEFF. This sequence joins TRBV12-2 and TRBJ2-1; the table calls TRBD2, which could not be checked here. TRBV12-2 is a listed pseudogene. This CDR3 is 16 amino acids long.

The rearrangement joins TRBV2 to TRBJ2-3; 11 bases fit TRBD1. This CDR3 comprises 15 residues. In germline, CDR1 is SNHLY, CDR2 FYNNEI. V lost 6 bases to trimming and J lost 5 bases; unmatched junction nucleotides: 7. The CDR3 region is CASRPGQGGVDTQYF. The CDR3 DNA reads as TGTGCCAGCAGGCCGGGACAGGGGGGGGTAGATACGCAGTATTTT. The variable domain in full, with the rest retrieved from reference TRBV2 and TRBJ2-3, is EPEVTQTPSHQVTQMGQEVILRCVPISNHLYFYWYRQILGQKVEFLVSFYNNEISEKSEIFDDQFSVERPDGSNFTLKIRSTKLEDSAMYFCASRPGQGGVDTQYFGPGTRLTVL.

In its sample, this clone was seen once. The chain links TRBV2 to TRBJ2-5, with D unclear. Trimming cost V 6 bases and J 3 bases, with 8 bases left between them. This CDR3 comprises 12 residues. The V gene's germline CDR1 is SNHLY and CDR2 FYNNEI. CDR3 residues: CASSPVEETQYF. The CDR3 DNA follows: TGTGCCAGCAGCCCAGTGGAAGAGACCCAGTACTTC.

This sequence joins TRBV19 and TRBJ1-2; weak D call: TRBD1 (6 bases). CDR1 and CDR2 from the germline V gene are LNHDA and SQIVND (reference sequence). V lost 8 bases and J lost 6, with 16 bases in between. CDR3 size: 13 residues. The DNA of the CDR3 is TGTGCCAGTGCCCGGGGGGCAGGAAATGGCTACACCTTC. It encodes CASARGAGNGYTF.

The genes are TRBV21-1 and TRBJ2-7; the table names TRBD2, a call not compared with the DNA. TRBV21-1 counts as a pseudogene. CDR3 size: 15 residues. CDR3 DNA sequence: TGTGCCAGCAGCAGATTGAGGCGGAACCCTTACGAGCAGTACTTC. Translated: CASSRLRRNPYEQYF.

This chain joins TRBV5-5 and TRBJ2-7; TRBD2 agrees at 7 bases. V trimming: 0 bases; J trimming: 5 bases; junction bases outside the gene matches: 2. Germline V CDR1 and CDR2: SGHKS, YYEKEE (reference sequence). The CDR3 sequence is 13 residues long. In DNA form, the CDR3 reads TGTGCCAGCAGCTTGGTGGGGGGGAACGAGCAGTACTTC. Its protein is CASSLVGGNEQYF.